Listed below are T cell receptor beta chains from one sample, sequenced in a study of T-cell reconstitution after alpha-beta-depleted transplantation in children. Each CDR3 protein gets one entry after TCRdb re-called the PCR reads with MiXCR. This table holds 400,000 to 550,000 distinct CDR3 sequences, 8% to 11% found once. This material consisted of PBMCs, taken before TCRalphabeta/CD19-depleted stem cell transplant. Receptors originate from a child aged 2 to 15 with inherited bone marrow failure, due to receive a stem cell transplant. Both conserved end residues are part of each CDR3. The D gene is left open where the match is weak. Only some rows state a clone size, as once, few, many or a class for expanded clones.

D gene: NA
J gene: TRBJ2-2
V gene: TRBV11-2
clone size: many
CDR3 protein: CASSLGAGHTGELFF
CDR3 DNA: TGTGCCAGCAGCTTAGGGGCAGGACACACCGGGGAGCTGTTTTTT

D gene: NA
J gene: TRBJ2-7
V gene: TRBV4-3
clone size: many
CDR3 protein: CASSREWSPFYEQYF
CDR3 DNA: TGCGCCAGCAGCCGGGAGTGGAGCCCCTTTTACGAGCAGTACTTC

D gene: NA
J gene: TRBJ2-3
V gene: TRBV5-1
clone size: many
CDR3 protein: CASSLRESPDTQYF
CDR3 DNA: TGCGCCAGCAGCTTGCGCGAGAGTCCAGATACGCAGTATTTT

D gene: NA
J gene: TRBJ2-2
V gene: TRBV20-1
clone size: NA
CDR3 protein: CSLRGGEDTGELFF
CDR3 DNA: TGCAGTCTAAGGGGGGGGGAGGACACCGGGGAGCTGTTTTTT

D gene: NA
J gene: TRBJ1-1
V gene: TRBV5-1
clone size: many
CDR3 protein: CASSPMGDTGAFF
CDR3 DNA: TGCGCCAGCAGCCCCATGGGGGACACGGGAGCTTTCTTT

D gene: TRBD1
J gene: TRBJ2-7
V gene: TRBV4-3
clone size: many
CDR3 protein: CASSQGTASYEQYF
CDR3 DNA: TGTGCCAGCAGCCAAGGGACAGCCTCCTACGAGCAGTACTTC

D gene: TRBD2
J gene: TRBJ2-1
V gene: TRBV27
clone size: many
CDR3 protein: CASLGLAGYNEQFF
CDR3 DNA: TGTGCCAGTTTGGGGCTAGCGGGGTACAATGAGCAGTTCTTC

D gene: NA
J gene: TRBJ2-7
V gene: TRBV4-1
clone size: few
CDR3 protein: CASSQGRYEQYF
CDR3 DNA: TGCGCCAGCAGCCAAGGCCGCTACGAGCAGTACTTC

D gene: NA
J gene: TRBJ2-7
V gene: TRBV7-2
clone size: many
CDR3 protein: CASTYLDGSSYEQYF
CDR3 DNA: TGTGCCAGCACCTATCTAGACGGCAGCTCCTACGAGCAGTACTTC

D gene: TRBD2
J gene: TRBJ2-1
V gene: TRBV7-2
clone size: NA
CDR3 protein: CASSLVGTSGLNEQFF
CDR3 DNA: TGTGCCAGCAGCTTAGTTGGGACTAGCGGCCTCAATGAGCAGTTCTTC

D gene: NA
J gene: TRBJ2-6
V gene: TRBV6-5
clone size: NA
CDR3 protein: CASSPGSGANVLTF
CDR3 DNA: TGTGCCAGCTCCCCGGGCTCTGGGGCCAACGTCCTGACTTTC

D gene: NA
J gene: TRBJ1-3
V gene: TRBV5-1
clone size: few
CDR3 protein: CASARSRSSGNTIYF
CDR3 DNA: TGCGCCAGCGCCCGCTCCCGATCCTCTGGAAACACCATATATTTT

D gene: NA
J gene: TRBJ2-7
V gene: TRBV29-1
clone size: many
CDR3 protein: CSVVVTNGGEQYF
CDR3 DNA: TGCAGCGTTGTGGTGACAAACGGGGGCGAGCAGTACTTC

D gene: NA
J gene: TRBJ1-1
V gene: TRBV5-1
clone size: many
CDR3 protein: CASSLGRNTEAFF
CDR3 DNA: TGCGCCAGCAGCTTGGGTCGAAACACTGAAGCTTTCTTT

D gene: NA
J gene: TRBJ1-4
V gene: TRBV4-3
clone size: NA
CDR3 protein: CASSQDLGPGEKLFF
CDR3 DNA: TGCGCCAGCAGCCAAGATTTGGGGCCGGGCGAAAAACTGTTTTTT

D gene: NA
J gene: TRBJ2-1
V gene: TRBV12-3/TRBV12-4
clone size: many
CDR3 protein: CASSSTGEGEQFF
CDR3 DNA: TGTGCCAGCAGTTCTACAGGGGAGGGTGAGCAGTTCTTC

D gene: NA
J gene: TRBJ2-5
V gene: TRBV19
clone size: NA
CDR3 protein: CASSMSSAGPLETQYF
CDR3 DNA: TGTGCCAGTAGTATGTCCAGCGCGGGGCCTCTCGAGACCCAGTACTTC

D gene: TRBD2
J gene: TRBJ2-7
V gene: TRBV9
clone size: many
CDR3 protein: CASSPWGGREYEQYF
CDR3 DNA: TGTGCCAGCAGCCCTTGGGGCGGGAGGGAATACGAGCAGTACTTC